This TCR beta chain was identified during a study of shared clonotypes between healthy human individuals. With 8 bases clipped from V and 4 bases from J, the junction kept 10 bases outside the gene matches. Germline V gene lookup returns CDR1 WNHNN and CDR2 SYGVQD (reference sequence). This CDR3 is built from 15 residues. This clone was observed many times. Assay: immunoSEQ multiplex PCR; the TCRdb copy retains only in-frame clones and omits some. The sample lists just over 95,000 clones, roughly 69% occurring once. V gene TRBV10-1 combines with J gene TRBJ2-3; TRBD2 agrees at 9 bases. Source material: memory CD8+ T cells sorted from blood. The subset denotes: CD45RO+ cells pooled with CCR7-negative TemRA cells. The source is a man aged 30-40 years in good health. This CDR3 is CASAGPSGRPDTQYF. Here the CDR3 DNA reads TGCGCCAGCGCGGGCCCAAGCGGGAGGCCAGATACGCAGTATTTT.